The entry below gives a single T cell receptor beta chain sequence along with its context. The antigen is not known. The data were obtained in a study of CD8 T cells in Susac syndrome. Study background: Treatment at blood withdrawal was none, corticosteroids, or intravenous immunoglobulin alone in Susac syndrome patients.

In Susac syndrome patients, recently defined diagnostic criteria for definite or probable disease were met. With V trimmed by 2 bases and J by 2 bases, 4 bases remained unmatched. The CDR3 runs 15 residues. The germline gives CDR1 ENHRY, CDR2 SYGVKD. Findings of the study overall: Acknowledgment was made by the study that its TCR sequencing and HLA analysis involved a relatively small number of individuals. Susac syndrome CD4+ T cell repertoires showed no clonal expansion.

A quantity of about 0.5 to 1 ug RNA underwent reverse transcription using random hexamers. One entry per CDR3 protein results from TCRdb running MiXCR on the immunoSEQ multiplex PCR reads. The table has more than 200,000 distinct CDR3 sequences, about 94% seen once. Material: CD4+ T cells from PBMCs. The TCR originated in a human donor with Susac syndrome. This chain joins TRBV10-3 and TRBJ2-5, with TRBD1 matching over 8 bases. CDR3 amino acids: CAISETGTGQETQYF. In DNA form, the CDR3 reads TGTGCCATCAGTGAGACCGGGACAGGACAAGAGACCCAGTACTTC.